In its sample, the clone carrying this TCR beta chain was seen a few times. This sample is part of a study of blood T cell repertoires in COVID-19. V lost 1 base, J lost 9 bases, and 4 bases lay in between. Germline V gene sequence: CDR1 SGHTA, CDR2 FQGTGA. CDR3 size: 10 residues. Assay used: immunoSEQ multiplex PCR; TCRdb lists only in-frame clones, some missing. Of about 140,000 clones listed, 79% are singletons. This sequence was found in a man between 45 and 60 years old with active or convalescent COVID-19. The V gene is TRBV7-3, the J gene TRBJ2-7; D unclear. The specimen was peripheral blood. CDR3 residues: CASSLIRQYF. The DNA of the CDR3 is TGTGCCAGCAGCTTAATTCGGCAGTACTTC.